This TCR beta chain was found in a study of T cells after posttransplantation cyclophosphamide. In germline, CDR1 is SNHLY, CDR2 FYNNEI. Trimming cost V 10 bases and J 0 bases; bases outside gene matches: 3. The CDR3 is 13 amino acids. Treatment was busulfan-fludarabine conditioning, a marrow graft, and cyclophosphamide on days +3 and +4. Assay used: immunoSEQ multiplex PCR; TCRdb lists only in-frame clones, some missing. Of under 50,000 clones listed, about nine tenths are singletons. The receptor comes from a male patient aged 60-69 years who received an allogeneic stem cell transplant from a related donor and was CMV-positive. Some T cells may be the graft donor's. The V call is TRBV2, the J call TRBJ2-5, with 9 bases that match TRBD2. The input for sequencing was PBMCs, taken around 60 days after allogeneic stem cell transplant with posttransplant cyclophosphamide. The chain's CDR3 is CATKRGDQETQYF. The CDR3, as DNA: TGTGCCACAAAGCGGGGGGACCAAGAGACCCAGTACTTC.